This T cell receptor (beta chain) originates from a study of blood T cells in healthy people across ages. Study-level points and caveats: Percentage of naive T cells showed a strong correlation with TCR beta diversity. Naive and antigen-experienced cells could not be conclusively compared, given unsorted PBMCs.

Using a J-beta primer mix together with a sample-barcoded 5' primer, a second PCR was run for roughly 7 to 11 cycles. Each TCR beta cDNA got a 12-nucleotide random molecular identifier. In TCRdb, the 5' RACE reads were re-called with MiXCR into one record per CDR3 protein. Of approximately 1.5 million distinct CDR3 sequences in the sample, about 35% were seen once. Ranging in age from roughly 6 to 100, the donors were healthy Caucasian individuals from Russia. This clonotype was seen a few times. Its antigen remains unidentified. The origin of this receptor is a woman aged 25 to 45 in good health. Input material: blood.

The CDR3 DNA reads as TGCAGTGCTACCACACAGGGATATAGCAATCAGCCCCAGCATTTT. The encoded protein is CSATTQGYSNQPQHF. V usage is TRBV20-1 and J usage is TRBJ1-5; D is perhaps TRBD1 (6 bases). The germline CDR1 and CDR2 sequences are DFQATT and SNEGSKA (reference sequence). The CDR3 runs 15 residues. V was pared by 4 bases and J by 0 bases, with 13 bases between.